This T cell receptor beta chain was sequenced for a study of Graves' ophthalmopathy and Graves' hyperthyroidism. This clonotype has at least ten counts. Amplified TCR beta CDR3 regions were obtained using RNA transcripts as template. RT-PCR was first run with HTBI primers, then multiplex PCR in a second round. TCRdb re-derived calls from the multiplex PCR reads in MiXCR, one entry per CDR3 protein. The data contain approximately 1.2 million distinct CDR3 sequences, about two fifths of them seen just once; the ten biggest clones take up over 8.5%. The sample was peripheral blood or thyroid tissue (not recorded which). The TCR was taken from an adult man with Graves' hyperthyroidism.

The DNA for the CDR3 is TGTGCCAGCAGCCCCGGTGCGGGTGTTGGGGAGACCCAGTACTTC. Protein product: CASSPGAGVGETQYF. This chain links TRBV7-3 with TRBJ2-5; a possible D gene is TRBD2 (5 bases). Germline values: CDR1 SGHTA, CDR2 FQGTGA. The CDR3 contains 15 residues. Trimming shortened V by 5 bases and J by 5 bases, and 18 bases separated the two germline ends.